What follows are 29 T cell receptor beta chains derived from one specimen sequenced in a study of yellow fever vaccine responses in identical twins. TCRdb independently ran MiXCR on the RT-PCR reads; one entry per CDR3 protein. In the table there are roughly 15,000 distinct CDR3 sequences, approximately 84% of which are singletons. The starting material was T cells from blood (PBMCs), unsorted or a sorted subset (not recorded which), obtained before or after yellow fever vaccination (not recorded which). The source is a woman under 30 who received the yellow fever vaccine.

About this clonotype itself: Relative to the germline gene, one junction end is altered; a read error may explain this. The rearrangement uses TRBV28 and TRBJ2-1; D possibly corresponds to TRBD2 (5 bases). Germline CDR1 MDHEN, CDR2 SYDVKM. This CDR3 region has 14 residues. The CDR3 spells CARSWTAKYNEQFF. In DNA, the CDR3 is TGTGCCAGAAGTTGGACTGCTAAATACAATGAGCAGTTCTTC.

This CDR3 is CASSLRTTNTGELFF. The CDR3 coding sequence is TGTGCCAGCAGTTTGCGGACTACGAACACCGGGGAGCTGTTTTTT. The V call is TRBV12-3 or TRBV12-4, the J call TRBJ2-2, with D maybe TRBD2 (6 bases). The V and J ends lost 3 bases and 0 bases respectively, with 8 bases between them. The CDR3 contains 15 residues.

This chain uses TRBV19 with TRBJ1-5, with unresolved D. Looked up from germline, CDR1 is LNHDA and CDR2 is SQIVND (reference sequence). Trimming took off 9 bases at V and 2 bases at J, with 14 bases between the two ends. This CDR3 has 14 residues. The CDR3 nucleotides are TGTGCCAGCGCAGAGGGCCACGGCAATCAGCCCCAGCATTTT. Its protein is CASAEGHGNQPQHF.

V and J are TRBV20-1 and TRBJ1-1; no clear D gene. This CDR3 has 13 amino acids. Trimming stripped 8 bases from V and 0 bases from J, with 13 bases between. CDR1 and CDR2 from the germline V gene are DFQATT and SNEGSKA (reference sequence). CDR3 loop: CSLTGRMNTEAFF. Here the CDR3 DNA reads TGCAGTCTTACCGGGAGGATGAACACTGAAGCTTTCTTT.

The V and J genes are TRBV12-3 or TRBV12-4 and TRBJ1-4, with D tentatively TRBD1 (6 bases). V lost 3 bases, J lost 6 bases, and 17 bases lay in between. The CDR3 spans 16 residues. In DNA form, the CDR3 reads TGTGCCAGCAGTTTCGGAGTGGGGGGCGAGTATGAAAAACTGTTTTTT. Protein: CASSFGVGGEYEKLFF.

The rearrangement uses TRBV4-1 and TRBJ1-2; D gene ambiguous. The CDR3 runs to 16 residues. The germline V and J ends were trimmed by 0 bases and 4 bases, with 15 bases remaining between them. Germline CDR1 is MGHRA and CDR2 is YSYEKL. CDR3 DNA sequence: TGCGCCAGCAGCCAAGAGTCCTCCCGGTGGGGCTATGGCTACACCTTC. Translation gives CASSQESSRWGYGYTF.

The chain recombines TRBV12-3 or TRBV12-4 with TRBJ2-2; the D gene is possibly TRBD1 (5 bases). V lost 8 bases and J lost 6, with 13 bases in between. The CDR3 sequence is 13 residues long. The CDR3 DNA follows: TGTGCCAGCTCCAGGGTACCCCCCGGGGAGCTGTTTTTT. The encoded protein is CASSRVPPGELFF.

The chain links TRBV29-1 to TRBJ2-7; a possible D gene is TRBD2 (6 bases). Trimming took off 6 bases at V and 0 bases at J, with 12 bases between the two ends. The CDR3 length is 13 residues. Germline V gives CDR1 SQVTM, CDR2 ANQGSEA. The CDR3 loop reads CSVGTVSSYEQYV. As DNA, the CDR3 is TGCAGCGTAGGGACTGTAAGCTCCTACGAGCAGTACGTC.

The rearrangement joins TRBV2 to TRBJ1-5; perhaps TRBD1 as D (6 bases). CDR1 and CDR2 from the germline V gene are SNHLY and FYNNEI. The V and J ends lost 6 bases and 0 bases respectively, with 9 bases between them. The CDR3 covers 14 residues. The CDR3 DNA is TGTGCCAGCAGGGGGGACAATAGCAATCAGCCCCAGCATTTT. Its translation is CASRGDNSNQPQHF.

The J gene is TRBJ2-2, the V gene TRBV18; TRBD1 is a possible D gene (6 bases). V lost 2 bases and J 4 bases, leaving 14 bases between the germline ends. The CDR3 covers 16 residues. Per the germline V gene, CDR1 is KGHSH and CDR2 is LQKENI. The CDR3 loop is CASSPSQGITTGELFF. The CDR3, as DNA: TGTGCCAGCTCACCAAGTCAGGGGATAACCACCGGGGAGCTGTTTTTT.

CDR3: CASSGTGGGNEQFF. The CDR3 region has the DNA TGTGCCAGCTCAGGGACAGGGGGAGGAAATGAGCAGTTCTTC. This chain uses TRBV2 with TRBJ2-1; TRBD1 matches 11 bases. The CDR3 runs to 14 residues. Germline CDR1 SNHLY, CDR2 FYNNEI. J gave up 7 bases and V 8 bases, and 7 bases lay outside the gene matches.

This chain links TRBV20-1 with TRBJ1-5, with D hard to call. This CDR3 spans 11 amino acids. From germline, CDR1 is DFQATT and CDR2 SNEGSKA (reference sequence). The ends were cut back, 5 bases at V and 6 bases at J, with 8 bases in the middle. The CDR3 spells CSAQSGQPQHF. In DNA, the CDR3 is TGCAGTGCTCAATCAGGTCAGCCCCAGCATTTT.

Written as DNA, the CDR3 is TGCGCCAGCAGTCAACCGCCCCTGGGGGTTTATCAGCCCCAGCATTTT. Its protein product is CASSQPPLGVYQPQHF. V gene TRBV23-1 combines with J gene TRBJ1-5; a weak D match, TRBD1 (5 bases). TRBV23-1 is an ORF; its function is uncertain. The ends were cut back, 2 bases at V and 5 bases at J, with 16 bases in the middle. CDR3 size: 16 residues.

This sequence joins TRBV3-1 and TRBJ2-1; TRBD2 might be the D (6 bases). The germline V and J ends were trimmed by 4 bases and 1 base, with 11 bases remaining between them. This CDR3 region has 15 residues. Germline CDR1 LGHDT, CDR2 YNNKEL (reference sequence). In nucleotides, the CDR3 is TGTGCCAGCAGCCCTCGTAGCGGATCCTACAATGAGCAGTTCTTC. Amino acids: CASSPRSGSYNEQFF.

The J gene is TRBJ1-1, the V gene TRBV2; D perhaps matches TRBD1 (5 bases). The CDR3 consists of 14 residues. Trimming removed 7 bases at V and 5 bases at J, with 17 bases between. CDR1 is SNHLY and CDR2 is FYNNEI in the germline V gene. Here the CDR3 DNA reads TGTGCCAGCACCTCCGCGGGACTGGTTACTGAAGCTTTCTTT. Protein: CASTSAGLVTEAFF.

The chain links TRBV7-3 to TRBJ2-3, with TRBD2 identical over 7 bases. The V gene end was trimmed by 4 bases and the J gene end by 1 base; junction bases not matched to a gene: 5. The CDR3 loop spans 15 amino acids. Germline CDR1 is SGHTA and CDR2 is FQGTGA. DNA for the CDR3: TGTGCCAGCAGCTCAACCCTAGCGGGCACAGATACGCAGTATTTT. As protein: CASSSTLAGTDTQYF. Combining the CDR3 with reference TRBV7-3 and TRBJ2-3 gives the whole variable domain GAGVSQTPSNKVTEKGKYVELRCDPISGHTALYWYRQSLGQGPEFLIYFQGTGAADDSGLPNDRFFAVRPEGSVSTLKIQRTERGDSAVYLCASSSTLAGTDTQYFGPGTRLTVL.

The CDR3 reads CASSQTGSMNTEAFF. DNA for the CDR3: TGCGCCAGCAGCCAGACCGGATCCATGAACACTGAAGCTTTCTTT. V is TRBV4-1 and J is TRBJ1-1; D remains unclear. Per germline, CDR1 MGHRA and CDR2 YSYEKL. The CDR3 loop spans 15 amino acids. The V end was cut by 3 bases, the J end by 0 bases, with 11 bases between.

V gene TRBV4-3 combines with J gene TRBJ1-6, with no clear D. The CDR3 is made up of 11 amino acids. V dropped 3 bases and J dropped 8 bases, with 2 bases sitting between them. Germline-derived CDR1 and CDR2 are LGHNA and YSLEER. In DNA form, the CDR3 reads TGCGCCAGCAGCCATTATTCACCCCTCCACTTT. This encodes CASSHYSPLHF.

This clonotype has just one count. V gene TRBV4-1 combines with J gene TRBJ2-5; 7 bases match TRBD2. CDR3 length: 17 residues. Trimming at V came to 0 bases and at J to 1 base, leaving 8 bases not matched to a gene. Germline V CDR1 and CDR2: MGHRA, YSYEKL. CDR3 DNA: TGCGCCAGCAGCCAAGAAACGGCGGGAGCCATCCAAGAGACCCAGTACTTC. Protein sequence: CASSQETAGAIQETQYF.

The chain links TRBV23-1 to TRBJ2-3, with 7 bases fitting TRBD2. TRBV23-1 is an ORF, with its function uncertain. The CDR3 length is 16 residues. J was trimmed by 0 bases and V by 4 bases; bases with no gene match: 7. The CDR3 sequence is CASSPRERGSTDTQYF. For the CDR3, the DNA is TGCGCCAGCAGTCCTAGGGAGCGGGGTAGCACAGATACGCAGTATTTT.

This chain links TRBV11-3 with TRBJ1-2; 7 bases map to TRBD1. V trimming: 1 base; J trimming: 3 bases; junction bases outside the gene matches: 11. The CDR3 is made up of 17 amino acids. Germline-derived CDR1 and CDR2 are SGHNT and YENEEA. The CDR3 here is CASSLVSQGGAYYGYTF. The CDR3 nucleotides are TGTGCCAGCAGCTTAGTCTCTCAGGGGGGCGCGTACTATGGCTACACCTTC.

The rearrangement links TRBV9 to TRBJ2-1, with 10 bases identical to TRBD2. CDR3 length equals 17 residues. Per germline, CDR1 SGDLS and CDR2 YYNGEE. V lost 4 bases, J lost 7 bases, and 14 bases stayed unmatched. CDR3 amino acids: CASSPRGSGGNLNEQFF. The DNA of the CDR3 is TGTGCCAGCAGCCCCCGCGGTAGCGGGGGGAACTTGAATGAGCAGTTCTTC.

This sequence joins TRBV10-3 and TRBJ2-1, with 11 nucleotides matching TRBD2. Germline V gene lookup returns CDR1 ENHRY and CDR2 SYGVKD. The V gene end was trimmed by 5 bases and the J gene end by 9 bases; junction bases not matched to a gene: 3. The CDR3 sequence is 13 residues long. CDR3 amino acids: CAISTLAGGEQFF. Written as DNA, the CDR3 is TGTGCCATCAGTACCCTAGCGGGAGGTGAGCAGTTCTTC.

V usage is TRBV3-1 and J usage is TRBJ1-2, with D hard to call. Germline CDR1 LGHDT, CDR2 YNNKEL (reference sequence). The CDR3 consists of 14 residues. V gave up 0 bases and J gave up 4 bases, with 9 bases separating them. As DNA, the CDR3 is TGTGCCAGCAGCCAAGATACCCTGGGCTATGGCTACACCTTC. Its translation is CASSQDTLGYGYTF.

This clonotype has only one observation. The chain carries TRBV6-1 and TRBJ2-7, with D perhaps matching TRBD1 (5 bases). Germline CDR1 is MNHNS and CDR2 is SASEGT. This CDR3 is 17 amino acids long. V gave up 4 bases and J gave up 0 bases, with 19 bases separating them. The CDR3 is CASSASWGRKLSYEQYF. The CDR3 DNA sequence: TGTGCCAGCAGTGCCTCCTGGGGCAGGAAGCTCTCCTACGAGCAGTACTTC.

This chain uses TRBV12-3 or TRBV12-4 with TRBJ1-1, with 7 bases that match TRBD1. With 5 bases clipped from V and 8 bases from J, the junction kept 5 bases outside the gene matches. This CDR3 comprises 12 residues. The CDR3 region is CASSPRDSEAFF. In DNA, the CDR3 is TGTGCCAGCAGTCCGAGGGACAGCGAAGCTTTCTTT.

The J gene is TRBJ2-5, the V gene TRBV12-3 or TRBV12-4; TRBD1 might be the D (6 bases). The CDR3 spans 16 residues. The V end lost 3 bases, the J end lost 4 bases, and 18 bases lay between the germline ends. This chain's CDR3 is CASSFRQAYPGETQYF. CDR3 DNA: TGTGCCAGCAGTTTTCGACAGGCATACCCGGGAGAGACCCAGTACTTC.

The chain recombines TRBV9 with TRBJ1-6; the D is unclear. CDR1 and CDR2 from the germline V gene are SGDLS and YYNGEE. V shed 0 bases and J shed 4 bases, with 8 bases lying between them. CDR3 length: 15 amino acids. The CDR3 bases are TGTGCCAGCAGCGTAGGTCAGACTTATAATTCACCCCTCCACTTT. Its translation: CASSVGQTYNSPLHF.

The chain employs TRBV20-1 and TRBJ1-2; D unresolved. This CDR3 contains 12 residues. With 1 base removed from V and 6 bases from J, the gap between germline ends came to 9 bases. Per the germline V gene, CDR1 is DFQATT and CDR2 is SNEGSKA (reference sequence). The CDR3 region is CSARGSFDGYTF. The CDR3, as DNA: TGCAGTGCTAGAGGAAGTTTTGATGGCTACACCTTC.